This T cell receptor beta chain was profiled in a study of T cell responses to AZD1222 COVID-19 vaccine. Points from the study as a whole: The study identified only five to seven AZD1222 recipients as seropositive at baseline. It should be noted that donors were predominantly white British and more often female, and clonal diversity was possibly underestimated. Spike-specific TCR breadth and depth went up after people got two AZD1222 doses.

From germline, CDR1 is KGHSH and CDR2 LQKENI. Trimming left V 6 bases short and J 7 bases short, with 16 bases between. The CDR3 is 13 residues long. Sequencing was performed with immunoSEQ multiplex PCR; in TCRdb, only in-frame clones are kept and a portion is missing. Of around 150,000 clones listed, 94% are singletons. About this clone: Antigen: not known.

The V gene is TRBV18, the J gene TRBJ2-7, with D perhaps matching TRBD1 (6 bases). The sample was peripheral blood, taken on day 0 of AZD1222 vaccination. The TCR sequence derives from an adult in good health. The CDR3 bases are TGTGCCAGCTCTCAAACAGGGTTTAAAGAGCAGTACGTC. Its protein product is CASSQTGFKEQYV.